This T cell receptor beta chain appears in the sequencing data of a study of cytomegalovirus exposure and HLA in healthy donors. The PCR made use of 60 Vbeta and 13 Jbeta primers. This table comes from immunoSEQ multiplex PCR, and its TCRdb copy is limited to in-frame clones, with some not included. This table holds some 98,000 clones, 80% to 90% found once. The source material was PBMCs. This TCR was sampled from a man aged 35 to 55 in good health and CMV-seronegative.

CDR3 in DNA: TGTGCCAGCAGTGAAGCCACCGGAGCTAACTATGGCTACACCTTC. This translates into CASSEATGANYGYTF. The V and J genes are TRBV6-1 and TRBJ1-2; D unresolved. Germline CDR1 MNHNS, CDR2 SASEGT. Trimming left V 0 bases short and J 0 bases short, with 8 bases between. The CDR3 covers 15 residues.